The clone carrying this T cell receptor beta chain has more than one count but fewer than ten. Its antigen is unknown. The CDR3 length is 15 residues. V lost 0 bases and J 0 bases, leaving 7 bases between the germline ends. This sample was included in a study of CD8+ T cells in alopecia areata. Notes on the study in general: Affected lesional scalp, above all in alopecia totalis/universalis, was more clonal than normal scalp. Scalp sample data also include resident alphabeta T cells from normal skin.

RNA, once extracted, was reverse transcribed into cDNA for use as the sequencing template. The table came from immunoSEQ multiplex PCR; TCRdb's copy has only in-frame clones and leaves some out. The repertoire holds around 29,000 clones, 60% to 85% seen once, with around 19% in the top ten. This TCR was recovered from a human donor with alopecia areata. V is TRBV23-1 and J is TRBJ2-3; no reliable D call. TRBV23-1 is placed among ORFs of uncertain function. Sequencing input: NKG2D-low CD8+ T cells sorted from blood. CDR3 in DNA: TGCGCCAGCAGTCAATCGAAAATCAGCACAGATACGCAGTATTTT. As protein: CASSQSKISTDTQYF.